This T cell receptor beta chain originates from a study of CD8 T cells in ankylosing spondylitis. This clonotype was seen more than once but under ten times. Antigen specificity is unknown. Points from the study as a whole: Significant enrichment of disease-linked clones was reportedly seen in matched ankylosing spondylitis synovial fluid.

Trimming stripped 3 bases from V and 6 bases from J, with 24 bases between. This CDR3 spans 17 amino acids. TCRdb re-called the 5' RACE reads through MiXCR, storing one row per CDR3 protein. In the table there are a few hundred thousand distinct CDR3 sequences, 20% of which are singletons. V is TRBV12-3 or TRBV12-4 and J is TRBJ2-7; D ambiguous. Material for sequencing was blood, either unsorted or a sorted T cell fraction (not recorded which). This clonotype originated in a female donor with ankylosing spondylitis or in good health (not recorded which). The CDR3 loop reads CASSLWVLHNGSSEQYF. The CDR3 DNA reads TGTGCCAGCAGTTTGTGGGTCTTACATAACGGATCGAGCGAGCAGTACTTC.